A selection of T cell receptor beta chains follows, all from one sample in a study of response to subunit inactivated influenza vaccine. TCRdb redid the calling of the RT-PCR reads with MiXCR, one entry per CDR3 protein. The sample shows fewer than 200,000 distinct CDR3 sequences, about 9% of them seen only once. Here the sequenced sample was non-naive T cells sorted from PBMCs, taken on the day of vaccination. The receptors were sampled from a man in his fifties who received an inactivated influenza vaccine. The CDR3 runs from the conserved cysteine through the conserved F or W. A D gene is named only where the DNA matches it firmly. Size values are once, few and many counts, or a class for expanded clones, and some rows have none.

many TRBJ2-3 NA TRBV10-3 CAIGEVDTQYF TGTGCCATCGGGGAGGTTGATACGCAGTATTTT
few TRBJ1-5 TRBD1 TRBV27 CASSRTTGALQPQHF TGTGCCAGCAGTAGGACGACAGGGGCTCTTCAGCCCCAGCATTTT
NA TRBJ1-2 NA TRBV12-3/TRBV12-4 CASSLTTMEGYTF TGTGCCAGCAGTTTAACGACAATGGAGGGCTACACCTTC
NA TRBJ2-3 NA TRBV20-1 CSASRGGAYTDTQYF TGCAGTGCTAGTCGGGGCGGGGCCTACACAGATACGCAGTATTTT
many TRBJ2-7 NA TRBV12-3/TRBV12-4 CASSSQGLRGSYEQYF TGTGCCAGCAGTTCCCAGGGGCTCCGAGGTTCCTACGAGCAGTACTTC
few TRBJ2-7 TRBD2 TRBV18 CASSPIGGRGSYEQYF TGTGCCAGCTCACCAATAGGCGGGAGGGGATCCTACGAGCAGTACTTC
few TRBJ2-3 NA TRBV7-2 CASSQAAGGASTDTQYF TGTGCCAGCAGTCAGGCAGCGGGCGGGGCTAGCACAGATACGCAGTATTTT
many TRBJ1-1 TRBD1 TRBV10-3 CAIRDRGLENTEAFF TGTGCCATCAGAGACAGGGGTTTGGAGAACACTGAAGCTTTCTTT
many TRBJ2-3 NA TRBV24-1 CATSESRDTDTQYF TGTGCCACCAGTGAGTCCAGGGATACAGATACGCAGTATTTT
NA TRBJ2-3 TRBD1 TRBV11-1 CASSNQWGQANTQYF TGTGCCAGCAGCAACCAATGGGGACAGGCAAATACGCAGTATTTT
many TRBJ2-1 NA TRBV7-2 CASSPSLSGGGGEQFF TGTGCCAGCAGCCCGAGTCTGAGCGGAGGGGGGGGTGAGCAGTTCTTC
many TRBJ2-5 TRBD2 TRBV3-1 CASSQLGFLAAIQETQYF TGTGCCAGCAGCCAACTGGGGTTCCTAGCGGCTATACAAGAGACCCAGTACTTC
NA TRBJ1-5 NA TRBV12-3/TRBV12-4 CATTEGNQPQHF TGTGCCACTACCGAGGGGAATCAGCCCCAGCATTTT
few TRBJ2-3 NA TRBV6-1 CASSLTGPSTDTQYF TGTGCCAGCAGCCTAACAGGACCTAGCACAGATACGCAGTATTTT
many TRBJ2-3 TRBD2 TRBV7-3 CASSLLTSGTGDTQYF TGTGCCAGCAGCCTCCTGACTAGCGGGACCGGAGATACGCAGTATTTT
many TRBJ1-5 NA TRBV4-1 CASSQDGGARGQPQHF TGCGCCAGCAGCCAAGACGGTGGGGCACGCGGTCAGCCCCAGCATTTT
many TRBJ1-1 NA TRBV5-1 CASSLRGTEAFF TGTGCCAGCAGCCTTCGGGGGACTGAAGCTTTCTTT
NA TRBJ1-2 NA TRBV28 CASSQSPGRDGYTF TGTGCCAGCAGTCAAAGTCCGGGTCGTGATGGCTACACCTTC
NA TRBJ1-2 NA TRBV5-1 CASSLVGGEGYTF TGCGCCAGCAGCTTGGTCGGGGGCGAGGGCTACACCTTC
NA TRBJ2-1 NA TRBV9 CASSVGVSDNEQFF TGTGCCAGCAGCGTGGGGGTTTCTGACAATGAGCAGTTCTTC
many TRBJ1-2 NA TRBV28 CASVDRGLGYTF TGTGCCAGCGTGGACAGAGGGTTAGGCTACACCTTC
NA TRBJ2-7 NA TRBV6-5 CASSYSWEVSEQYF TGTGCCAGCAGTTACTCATGGGAGGTGAGCGAGCAGTACTTC
NA TRBJ1-2 NA TRBV30 CAWSPSGTYGYTF TGTGCCTGGAGTCCCTCCGGGACCTATGGCTACACCTTC
NA TRBJ2-1 TRBD2 TRBV20-1 CSADRTSGRYSYNEQFF TGCAGTGCTGATAGGACTAGCGGTCGATACTCCTACAATGAGCAGTTCTTC
NA TRBJ2-7 TRBD2 TRBV3-1 CASSLGLAAAYEQYF TGTGCCAGCAGCCTAGGACTAGCGGCCGCCTACGAGCAGTACTTC
few TRBJ2-5 NA TRBV7-9 CASSLGLLFQETQYF TGTGCCAGCAGCTTAGGCCTACTGTTTCAAGAGACCCAGTACTTC
NA TRBJ2-1 NA TRBV27 CASTLRRGHEQFF TGTGCCAGCACCCTGCGAAGGGGCCATGAGCAGTTCTTC
NA TRBJ2-7 NA TRBV3-1 CASSQQSEQYF TGTGCCAGCAGCCAACAATCCGAGCAGTACTTC
NA TRBJ2-7 TRBD2 TRBV15 CATSRDQLAVSQYF TGTGCCACCAGCAGAGATCAACTAGCGGTATCCCAGTACTTC
NA TRBJ2-7 TRBD2 TRBV28 CASMGGGYQYEQYF TGTGCCAGCATGGGGGGAGGGTACCAATACGAGCAGTACTTC
NA TRBJ2-7 TRBD1 TRBV10-2 CASSNTPGTGGKGQYF TGCGCCAGCAGTAATACTCCCGGGACAGGGGGGAAAGGGCAGTACTTC
few TRBJ2-2 TRBD2 TRBV20-1 CSARTGGLASGELFF TGCAGTGCTAGAACCGGAGGACTAGCCTCCGGGGAGCTGTTTTTT
few TRBJ2-5 NA TRBV5-1 CASSLQGRLETQYF TGCGCCAGCAGCTTGCAGGGAAGACTAGAGACCCAGTACTTC
NA TRBJ2-6 TRBD1 TRBV6-2/TRBV6-3 CASSPGQGGAGANVLTF TGTGCCAGCAGCCCCGGACAGGGTGGGGCTGGGGCCAACGTCCTGACTTTC
NA TRBJ1-1 NA TRBV29-1 CSVEQGMNTEAFF TGCAGCGTTGAACAGGGAATGAACACTGAAGCTTTCTTT
few TRBJ2-4 TRBD1 TRBV5-5 CASSTLPDRGNIQYF TGTGCCAGCAGCACCCTGCCAGACAGGGGGAACATTCAGTACTTC
many TRBJ2-3 TRBD2 TRBV11-2 CASSPTRGETDTQYF TGTGCCAGCAGCCCCACCCGGGGGGAGACAGATACGCAGTATTTT
many TRBJ2-5 TRBD2 TRBV10-3 CAISVSSGGRETQYF TGTGCCATCAGTGTATCTAGCGGGGGACGCGAGACCCAGTACTTC
NA TRBJ2-7 NA TRBV11-1 CASSTTRSGTPKNPYEQYF TGTGCCAGCAGCACCACCCGATCCGGGACACCAAAAAACCCTTACGAGCAGTACTTC
NA TRBJ2-5 TRBD2 TRBV7-8 CASSSAGQTQYF TGTGCCAGCAGCTCAGCGGGGCAGACCCAGTACTTC
medium-sized TRBJ1-5 NA TRBV3-1 CASSSGPGLNQPQHF TGTGCCAGCAGCTCTGGGCCGGGGCTCAATCAGCCCCAGCATTTT
few TRBJ2-1 NA TRBV7-2 CASRPSRGLTNEQFF TGTGCCAGCAGACCTTCCAGGGGCTTGACCAATGAGCAGTTCTTC
few TRBJ2-1 NA TRBV4-2 CASSQTTGYNEQFF TGTGCCAGCAGCCAAACGACAGGTTACAATGAGCAGTTCTTC
NA TRBJ2-3 NA TRBV28 CASSLSGAPTGTQYF TGTGCCAGCAGTTTATCCGGAGCTCCCACAGGTACGCAGTATTTT
NA TRBJ1-2 NA TRBV5-1 CASSPNREGYTF TGCGCCAGCAGCCCCAACAGGGAGGGCTACACCTTC
NA TRBJ1-1 TRBD1 TRBV28 CASTAQRRQGGRGRGAFF TGTGCCAGCACGGCACAAAGAAGACAGGGAGGTCGTGGGAGGGGAGCTTTCTTT
NA TRBJ2-1 NA TRBV15 CATSRDGRGYNEQFF TGTGCCACCAGCAGAGATGGGCGGGGATACAATGAGCAGTTCTTC
NA TRBJ2-5 NA TRBV5-6 CASSRSHETQYF TGTGCCAGCAGCCGCTCCCACGAAACCCAGTACTTC
NA TRBJ2-5 NA TRBV4-3 CASSQDGGRGETQYF TGCGCCAGCAGCCAAGACGGGGGGCGGGGAGAGACCCAGTACTTC
NA TRBJ2-3 NA TRBV5-5 CASSNRWTDTQYF TGTGCCAGCAGCAATAGGTGGACAGATACGCAGTATTTT